The rows below give T cell receptor beta chains drawn from one sample of a study of CD8 T cells in Susac syndrome. TCRdb itself ran the immunoSEQ multiplex PCR reads through MiXCR, one entry per CDR3 protein. The sample includes about 180,000 distinct CDR3 sequences, over 85% seen only once; the top ten take around 0.097%. The material sequenced was CD4+ T cells from PBMCs. Every receptor here comes from a human donor with multiple sclerosis. The CDR3 runs from the conserved cysteine through the conserved F or W. The order of the fields is V gene, D gene, J gene, clone size, CDR3 DNA, CDR3 protein. The D gene is left open where the match is weak. Only part of the rows carry a size: once, few, many, or a class if the clone is expanded.

TRBV14	TRBD1	TRBJ1-4	once	TGTGCCAGCAGCCCTCTTGGCAGGGGGCACGAAAAACTGTTTTTT	CASSPLGRGHEKLFF
TRBV9	-	TRBJ2-2	few	TGTGCCAGCAGCGGTCAGGGTTCCGGGGAGCTGTTTTTT	CASSGQGSGELFF
TRBV6-6	-	TRBJ2-1	-	TGTGCCAGCAGTCTAGTTACTAGCGAGCAGTTCTTC	CASSLVTSEQFF
TRBV6-5	TRBD1	TRBJ1-5	-	TGTGCCAGCAGTTACACAGGGGATCAGCCCCAGCATTTT	CASSYTGDQPQHF
TRBV2	-	TRBJ1-3	-	TGTGCCAGCAGTGAAGGGGTCGGGTACGGAAACACCATATATTTT	CASSEGVGYGNTIYF
TRBV30	-	TRBJ2-3	-	TGTGCTAGGGGCGGGGACACAGATACGCAGTATTTT	CARGGDTDTQYF
TRBV7-9	-	TRBJ1-1	-	TGTGCCAGCAGTACAGAACACACTGAAGCTTTCTTT	CASSTEHTEAFF
TRBV30	TRBD1	TRBJ1-5	-	TGTGCCTGGGGGACAGGGGTGAATAGCAATCAGCCCCAGCATTTT	CAWGTGVNSNQPQHF
TRBV19	TRBD1	TRBJ1-4	-	TGTGCCAGTAGTGGGACAGGGAATGAAAAACTGTTTTTT	CASSGTGNEKLFF
TRBV20-1	-	TRBJ1-3	-	TGCAGTGCTCTACGACATGCTGGAAACACCATATATTTT	CSALRHAGNTIYF
TRBV7-6	TRBD1	TRBJ1-1	-	TGTGCCAGCAGGGGCGGCAGGGGGCGAACTGAAGCTTTCTTT	CASRGGRGRTEAFF
TRBV19	TRBD1	TRBJ2-5	-	TGTGCCAGTAGTATCCGGGACAGTCAAGAGACCCAGTACTTC	CASSIRDSQETQYF
TRBV18	TRBD2	TRBJ2-1	once	TGTGCCAGCTCACCACCGGGAGGGCGCAATGAGCAGTTCTTC	CASSPPGGRNEQFF
TRBV24-1	TRBD2	TRBJ2-1	-	TGTGCCACGGGGACTAGCGCTGGGAGCTTCTCCTACAATGAGCAGTTCTTC	CATGTSAGSFSYNEQFF
TRBV6-6	TRBD1	TRBJ2-2	-	TGTGCCAGCAGTTACTCGACAGGGGAAGAGCTGTTTTTT	CASSYSTGEELFF
TRBV4-3	TRBD2	TRBJ2-1	-	TGCGCCAGCAGCCAAGATCCCCCTAGCGGGAGCTCCTACAATGAGCAGTTCTTC	CASSQDPPSGSSYNEQFF
TRBV7-8	TRBD1	TRBJ2-7	-	TGTGCCAGCAGCTTACTGCCGGGACAGGCTTCTAGACTGGGCTACGAGCAGTACTTC	CASSLLPGQASRLGYEQYF
TRBV5-4	-	TRBJ2-6	-	TGTGCCAGCAGCCCCACAGGGCCCAGCTCTGGGGCCAACGTCCTGATTTTC	CASSPTGPSSGANVLIF
TRBV24-1	-	TRBJ1-5	-	TGTGCCACCAGTGTGGGGTTGAGCAATCAGCCCCAGCATTTT	CATSVGLSNQPQHF
TRBV7-2	-	TRBJ2-7	-	TGTGCCAGCAGCTTAGCGCCCCGGGCGGACTACGAGCAGTACTTC	CASSLAPRADYEQYF
TRBV20-1	-	TRBJ1-1	-	TGCAGTGCTCCCGATTGGAGTGGCACTGAAGCTTTCTTT	CSAPDWSGTEAFF
TRBV20-1	-	TRBJ2-2	-	TGCAGTGCTAGTCAACGGGGAGGGGAGCTGTTTTTT	CSASQRGGELFF
TRBV12-3/TRBV12-4	-	TRBJ2-5	-	TGTGCCAGCAGTAACAGTGGAGGGGAGACCCAGTACTTC	CASSNSGGETQYF
TRBV15	-	TRBJ2-2	once	TGTGCCACCAGCAGAGATGCGGGTATAGTGGCCGGGGAGCTGTTTTTT	CATSRDAGIVAGELFF
TRBV4-1	-	TRBJ2-5	-	TGCGCCAGCAGCCAAGGGGCTGGCAGGCAAGAGACCCAGTACTTC	CASSQGAGRQETQYF
TRBV7-7	TRBD2	TRBJ2-5	-	TGTGCCAGCAGGCCGACTAGCGGGGCTCAAGAGACCCAGTACTTC	CASRPTSGAQETQYF
TRBV5-1	-	TRBJ2-3	-	TGCGCCAGCAGCTTCAGAAAACCCACAGATACGCAGTATTTT	CASSFRKPTDTQYF
TRBV19	TRBD2	TRBJ2-1	-	TGTGCCAGTAGTATCGAGCGGGGGTACAATGAGCAGTTCTTC	CASSIERGYNEQFF
TRBV6-6	-	TRBJ2-5	-	TGTGCCAGCAGTGGGTTAGAAGGAGAGACCCAGTACTTC	CASSGLEGETQYF
TRBV2	-	TRBJ2-6	-	TGTGCCAGCAGTGAAGCGGACTCTGGGGCCAACGTCCTGACTTTC	CASSEADSGANVLTF
TRBV2	-	TRBJ1-5	-	TGTGCCAGCAGTCCGGACAGATCCAATCAGCCCCAGCATTTT	CASSPDRSNQPQHF
TRBV12-3/TRBV12-4	-	TRBJ1-5	-	TGTGCCAGCAGTTTAACAGGAGGAGGGGTGGGGAGTCAGCCCCAGCATTTT	CASSLTGGGVGSQPQHF
TRBV5-4	-	TRBJ2-1	-	TGTGCCAGCGGGCCGGGACAAACCTACAATGAGCAGTTCTTC	CASGPGQTYNEQFF
TRBV10-1	-	TRBJ2-5	once	TGCGCCAGCAGTGAGTTCAAGGACAGCCGTGAGACCCAGTACTTC	CASSEFKDSRETQYF
TRBV3-1	TRBD2	TRBJ2-1	once	TGTGCCAGCAGCCAAGACTGGGCGGGGGGGGCACGCAATGAGCAGTTCTTC	CASSQDWAGGARNEQFF
TRBV6-4	-	TRBJ2-6	-	TGTGCCAGCAGTGACTCACACTCTGGGGCCAACGTCCTGACTTTC	CASSDSHSGANVLTF
TRBV19	-	TRBJ1-2	-	TGTGCCAGTAGTATAGGGAGACAAGACTATGGCTACACCTTC	CASSIGRQDYGYTF
TRBV20-1	TRBD2	TRBJ2-5	-	TGCAGTGCTAGCGGGGGGCAAGAGACCCAGTACTTC	CSASGGQETQYF
TRBV5-8	TRBD1	TRBJ1-2	-	TGTGCCAGCAGCCCTCCGGACAGGGTAATTTATGGCTACACCTTC	CASSPPDRVIYGYTF
TRBV29-1	TRBD2	TRBJ2-1	-	TGCAGCGCCGCCCCTAGAGCGGGAAGAGGGTATGAGCAGTTCTTC	CSAAPRAGRGYEQFF
TRBV20-1	TRBD2	TRBJ2-1	once	TGCAGTGCGCCACTCACTAGCGGGGGGGCGAGGTGGAATGAGCAGTTCTTC	CSAPLTSGGARWNEQFF
TRBV28	TRBD2	TRBJ2-3	-	TGTGCCAGCAGCACAAGCGGGGCCAGGGCAGATACGCAGTATTTT	CASSTSGARADTQYF
TRBV20-1	TRBD2	TRBJ2-1	-	TGCAGTGCAACTGGACTAGCGGGGGTGAATGAGCAGTTCTTC	CSATGLAGVNEQFF
TRBV6-2/TRBV6-3	-	TRBJ1-1	-	TGTGCCAGCAGACTACGAGGTGGGCAAGAAGCTTTCTTT	CASRLRGGQEAFF
TRBV19	-	TRBJ1-1	-	TGTGCCAGTAGTACAGGGGCCTCGAGGGACACTGAAGCTTTCTTT	CASSTGASRDTEAFF
TRBV28	-	TRBJ1-2	-	TGTGCCAGCAGTTTAATCTTCAACTATGGCTACACCTTC	CASSLIFNYGYTF
TRBV7-2	-	TRBJ2-7	-	TGTGCCAGCAGCCGACCGGGACGGACCACCTACGAGCAGTACTTC	CASSRPGRTTYEQYF